A selection of T cell receptor beta chains follows, all from one sample in a study of T cell responses to AZD1222 COVID-19 vaccine. Libraries were prepared by immunoSEQ multiplex PCR; TCRdb keeps only in-frame clonotypes and omits some of them. The top ten clones hold approximately 1% of a sample with 100,000 to 150,000 clones, approximately 90% of them seen once. The sequences come from peripheral blood, collected on day 0 of AZD1222 vaccination. The receptors shown here come from an adult in good health. Each CDR3 is given with its conserved first and last residue. D genes are given only for firm matches. The listing skips clone size in some rows; elsewhere it reads once, few, many or a size class.

J gene	D gene	V gene	clone size	CDR3 protein	CDR3 DNA
TRBJ1-2	NA	TRBV19	NA	CASSQRAANYGYTF	TGTGCCAGTAGCCAGCGGGCGGCGAACTATGGCTACACCTTC
TRBJ1-1	NA	TRBV2	NA	CASSEEYMNTEAFF	TGTGCCAGCAGTGAAGAGTACATGAACACTGAAGCTTTCTTT
TRBJ1-6	NA	TRBV18	NA	CASSPADFTGRLGSPLHF	TGTGCCAGCTCACCAGCGGATTTCACGGGGCGGTTGGGATCACCCCTCCACTTT
TRBJ2-7	NA	TRBV4-1	few	CASSQDPGTYEQYF	TGCGCCAGCAGCCAAGATCCAGGGACCTACGAGCAGTACTTC
TRBJ2-1	TRBD2	TRBV7-9	NA	CASSLVGREGFSNEQFF	TGTGCCAGCAGCTTAGTTGGGCGGGAGGGCTTTAGCAATGAGCAGTTCTTC
TRBJ1-2	NA	TRBV3-1/TRBV3-2	NA	CASSQEERGIDFDGYTF	TGTGCCAGCAGCCAAGAGGAGAGGGGGATCGACTTCGATGGCTACACCTTC
TRBJ1-2	NA	TRBV3-1/TRBV3-2	NA	CASSQSDMRGGYTF	TGTGCCAGCAGCCAAAGCGACATGAGAGGAGGCTACACCTTC
TRBJ2-7	NA	TRBV6-5	NA	CASRTGMVGYEQYF	TGTGCCAGCAGAACAGGTATGGTAGGCTACGAGCAGTACTTC
TRBJ1-2	NA	TRBV3-1/TRBV3-2	once	CASSQWTGGYGYTF	TGTGCCAGCAGCCAATGGACGGGCGGCTATGGCTACACCTTC
TRBJ1-5	NA	TRBV6-1	NA	CASSEAQLTGYQPQHF	TGTGCCAGCAGTGAAGCGCAACTCACGGGGTATCAGCCCCAGCATTTT
TRBJ2-6	TRBD1	TRBV30	once	CARATGGAGANVLTF	TGTGCTAGGGCGACAGGGGGCGCTGGGGCCAACGTCCTGACTTTC
TRBJ2-7	TRBD2	TRBV25-1	NA	CASSGTSGYTYEQYF	TGTGCCAGCAGTGGGACTAGCGGGTATACCTACGAGCAGTACTTC
TRBJ1-3	NA	TRBV2	NA	CASSDAVSGRNSGNTIYF	TGTGCCAGCAGTGACGCGGTATCAGGACGTAACTCTGGAAACACCATATATTTT
TRBJ1-2	NA	TRBV5-1	NA	CASSLASGYNYGYTF	TGCGCCAGCAGCTTGGCCTCCGGATATAACTATGGCTACACCTTC
TRBJ1-5	NA	TRBV27	NA	CASSLSSDQPQHF	TGTGCCAGCAGTTTATCATCCGATCAGCCCCAGCATTTT
TRBJ1-1	TRBD1	TRBV5-6	NA	CASSWMGQEMNTEAFF	TGTGCCAGCAGCTGGATGGGACAGGAGATGAACACTGAAGCTTTCTTT
TRBJ1-1	TRBD1	TRBV2	NA	CASKNPGTVNTEAFF	TGTGCCAGCAAGAACCCCGGGACAGTAAACACTGAAGCTTTCTTT
TRBJ2-2	NA	TRBV6-5	few	CAVQASNTGELFF	TGTGCCGTTCAAGCGTCGAACACCGGGGAGCTGTTTTTT
TRBJ2-3	NA	TRBV24-1	NA	CATSDNLGPSTDTQYF	TGTGCCACCAGTGATAATCTGGGACCTAGCACAGATACGCAGTATTTT
TRBJ1-2	TRBD1	TRBV9	NA	CASSVWDRGYGYTF	TGTGCCAGCAGCGTCTGGGACAGGGGTTATGGCTACACCTTC
TRBJ1-2	NA	TRBV4-1	once	CASSQDGGGSYGYTF	TGCGCCAGCAGCCAAGATGGCGGAGGAAGCTATGGCTACACCTTC
TRBJ2-3	TRBD1	TRBV5-6	once	CASSLRQGALRGTDTQYF	TGTGCCAGCAGCTTGAGACAGGGGGCGCTGAGAGGCACAGATACGCAGTATTTT
TRBJ1-3	NA	TRBV2	NA	CASSEQGVGNTIYF	TGTGCCAGCAGTGAACAGGGCGTGGGAAACACCATATATTTT
TRBJ2-5	NA	TRBV28	NA	CASSLQGETQYF	TGTGCCAGCAGTTTACAGGGAGAGACCCAGTACTTC
TRBJ2-2	NA	TRBV7-9	NA	CASSFRLEGLELFF	TGTGCCAGCAGCTTCCGGTTAGAGGGGCTGGAGCTGTTTTTT
TRBJ1-4	TRBD1	TRBV5-1	NA	CASSVTGSNEKLFF	TGCGCCAGCAGCGTGACAGGGAGTAATGAAAAACTGTTTTTT
TRBJ1-2	NA	TRBV30	few	CAWRGRRYGYTF	TGTGCCTGGAGGGGGCGACGCTATGGCTACACCTTC
TRBJ1-2	NA	TRBV27	NA	CASSLKRGGLRPNYGYTF	TGTGCCAGCAGTTTAAAGCGGGGGGGGCTTAGGCCTAACTATGGCTACACCTTC